This T cell receptor beta chain was sequenced for a study of OX40 agonist ivuxolimab in advanced cancers. As for the study in general: Two patients with cutaneous melanoma and one with hepatocellular carcinoma, three in total, showed partial responses.

Libraries were prepared by immunoSEQ multiplex PCR; TCRdb keeps only in-frame clonotypes and omits some of them. The sample yields 65,000 to 85,000 clones, around 90% seen once. This receptor was identified in an adult with an advanced solid tumor such as melanoma, head and neck, liver or kidney cancer. The sample in question was CD4+ or CD8+ T cells sorted from blood, obtained in a trial of the OX40 agonist ivuxolimab.

As DNA, the CDR3 is TGTGCCAGCATCGGGGGACTAGTCTACAATGAGCAGTTCTTC. This encodes CASIGGLVYNEQFF. V is TRBV2 and J is TRBJ2-1; 8 positions match TRBD2. CDR1 is SNHLY, CDR2 FYNNEI, per germline. V lost 7 bases to trimming and J lost 3 bases; unmatched junction nucleotides: 5. This CDR3 contains 14 residues.